This T cell receptor (beta chain) was sequenced for a study of T cells in Graves' hyperthyroidism and ophthalmopathy. Whole-study results and caveats: Most clonotypes expanded in the thyroid (above 0.001) were also present in blood.

At least 3 on the Clinical Activity Score was recorded for ophthalmopathy patients, who also had NOSPECS grade at least 4 and duration under 3 months. The diagnoses drew upon clinical symptoms, serum thyroxine and TRAb, thyroid ultrasound and orbital computed tomography. About this clonotype: Its antigen is still unknown.

Trimming pared 8 bases from V and 0 bases from J, leaving 19 bases between. The length of the CDR3 is 16 residues. TCR beta CDR3 regions were amplified from RNA. RT-PCR in the first round (using the HTBI primer set) targeted the TCR CDR3. TCRdb fed the multiplex PCR reads into MiXCR, producing one record per CDR3 protein. The sample records around 600,000 distinct CDR3 sequences, about 16% being singletons. This clonotype originated in a woman in her thirties or forties with Graves' ophthalmopathy. The chain is built from TRBV12-3 or TRBV12-4 and TRBJ1-1, with TRBD1 as a possible D gene (5 bases). The sample consisted of blood. This CDR3 reads CASRAGRGGMNTEAFF. In DNA form, the CDR3 reads TGTGCCAGCCGGGCGGGGCGGGGCGGGATGAACACTGAAGCTTTCTTT.